This passage covers 8 T cell receptor beta chains from one sample sequenced in a study of beta chain features in type 1 diabetes. Expressed TCRB transcripts were sequenced because the entire RNA isolate underwent reverse transcription. Repertoires were generated with immunoSEQ multiplex PCR, while TCRdb's copy carries only in-frame clones and drops some. The table has a few hundred thousand clones, approximately 12% seen once. Study outcomes and limitations: There was a moderate but significant shortening of TCRB CDR3s in all four CD4+ subsets of Type 1 diabetes patients.

What these receptors recognize is not known. Input material: naive CD4+ T cells from blood. These receptors came from a woman younger than 35 with type 1 diabetes.

This chain connects TRBV19 to TRBJ2-1; 7 bases line up with TRBD2. With 4 bases clipped from V and 0 bases from J, the junction kept 6 bases outside the gene matches. This CDR3 is built from 16 residues. Per the germline V gene, CDR1 is LNHDA and CDR2 is SQIVND (reference sequence). The DNA for the CDR3 is TGTGCCAGTAGTACAGGAGCGGGAAGCTCCTACAATGAGCAGTTCTTC. Protein product: CASSTGAGSSYNEQFF. Full variable domain (outside the CDR3, taken from reference TRBV19 and TRBJ2-1): DGGITQSPKYLFRKEGQNVTLSCEQNLNHDAMYWYRQDPGQGLRLIYYSQIVNDFQKGDIAEGYSVSREKKESFPLTVTSAQKNPTAFYLCASSTGAGSSYNEQFFGPGTRLTVL.

The CDR3 DNA reads as TGCAGCGTTGCGGGGGTCGGCGGGAGCTCCTACGAGCAGTACGTC. This encodes CSVAGVGGSSYEQYV. The chain combines TRBV29-1 with TRBJ2-7; the match to TRBD2 covers 7 bases. J was trimmed by 0 bases and V by 4 bases; bases with no gene match: 9. The CDR3 runs to 15 residues. The germline V gene encodes CDR1 SQVTM and CDR2 ANQGSEA.

This rearrangement joins TRBV7-8 to TRBJ2-7; 9 bases are a match to TRBD2. Germline-derived CDR1 and CDR2 are SGHVS and FQNEAQ. V shed 3 bases, J shed 6 bases, and the junction held 6 bases outside the gene matches. The CDR3 is 14 amino acids. The CDR3 region is CASSFLAGISEQYV. The CDR3 nucleotides are TGTGCCAGCAGCTTTCTAGCGGGAATCAGCGAGCAGTACGTC.

This chain connects TRBV18 to TRBJ2-7, with TRBD1 identical over 7 bases. Trimming took 5 bases from V and 2 from J; bases not matched to a gene: 12. This CDR3 comprises 16 residues. Germline values: CDR1 KGHSH, CDR2 LQKENI. CDR3 amino acids: CASSSRGSNAAYEQYF. CDR3 in DNA: TGTGCCAGCTCATCCAGGGGGAGCAACGCTGCCTACGAGCAGTACTTC.

J is TRBJ2-7 and V is TRBV2, with D perhaps matching TRBD1 (5 bases). Germline V gene lookup returns CDR1 SNHLY and CDR2 FYNNEI. Between the trimmed V and J ends, which lost 6 bases and 7 bases, there was a span of 10 bases. The CDR3 length is 11 residues. CDR3 nucleotides: TGTGCCAGCAGCGTGACAGTTGAGCAGTACTTC. This codes for CASSVTVEQYF.

This chain joins TRBV7-2 and TRBJ2-5; 12 nucleotides line up with TRBD2. The germline V gene encodes CDR1 SGHTA and CDR2 FQGNSA. V dropped 4 bases and J dropped 2; count of bases not matched to a gene: 11. CDR3 length: 18 residues. The CDR3 is CASSWGVSSGRAQETQYF. The CDR3 DNA reads TGTGCCAGCAGCTGGGGGGTGTCTAGCGGGAGGGCGCAAGAGACCCAGTACTTC.

This clone was counted only a few times. The chain uses TRBV27 and TRBJ2-1; 11 bases match TRBD2. The CDR3 loop spans 16 amino acids. The V and J ends lost 0 bases and 7 bases, in that order; junction bases with no gene match: 5. In germline, CDR1 is MNHEY, CDR2 SMNVEV (reference sequence). The CDR3 bases are TGTGCCAGCAGTTTATCGAATAGCGGGGGGGGTAATGAGCAGTTCTTC. It yields the protein CASSLSNSGGGNEQFF.

This rearrangement joins TRBV9 to TRBJ1-2, with TRBD1 matching over 7 bases. V was clipped by 0 bases and J by 6 bases; unmatched bases: 5. The length of the CDR3 is 14 residues. The germline V gene encodes CDR1 SGDLS and CDR2 YYNGEE. CDR3 sequence: CASSVGTGAHGYTF. The CDR3 DNA sequence: TGTGCCAGCAGCGTAGGAACAGGGGCCCATGGCTACACCTTC.